These 7 T cell receptor beta chains were sequenced from one sample in a study of T cell repertoires in cytomegalovirus infection. TCRdb ran MiXCR on the reads and lists one entry per CDR3 protein. Found here are hundreds of thousands of distinct CDR3 sequences, over 25% of them singletons; the top ten hold over 10%. No antigens are known for them. This material consisted of cultured CD8+ T cells from PBMCs, taken from culture after CMV antigen stimulation. The receptors originated from a human donor in good health (CMV status not recorded). Some clones in this sample may be carry-over from other donors' samples.

This clonotype has only a few counts. The chain uses TRBV7-8 and TRBJ2-6; either TRBD1 or TRBD2 may supply D (5 bases each). Per the germline V gene, CDR1 is SGHVS and CDR2 is FQNEAQ. This CDR3 has 19 amino acids. The V end lost 5 bases, the J end lost 3 bases, and 23 bases lay between the germline ends. The CDR3 DNA follows: TGTGCCAGCAGCCCTTCTTCGGGGACGGCCGCATATGGGGCCAACGTCCTGACTTTC. Translated, it gives CASSPSSGTAAYGANVLTF.

This clonotype showed up just a few times. The chain uses TRBV27 and TRBJ1-2, with TRBD1 identical over 12 bases. Germline V gene sequence: CDR1 MNHEY, CDR2 SMNVEV (reference sequence). This CDR3 spans 17 amino acids. The junction had 7 bases not matched to a gene; V was cut back by 0 bases and J by 5 bases. The CDR3 DNA follows: TGTGCCAGCAGTTTATCTAAGGGACAGGGGGCGCGGTATGGCTACACCTTC. This translates into CASSLSKGQGARYGYTF.

This clonotype was observed a few times. This sequence joins TRBV6-5 and TRBJ2-1, with D perhaps TRBD1 (5 bases). Trimming stripped 5 bases from V and 2 bases from J, with 13 bases between. The CDR3 length is 15 residues. Germline V gene sequence: CDR1 MNHEY, CDR2 SVGAGI. The CDR3 bases are TGTGCCAGCAGTGATCAGGGCCCAACCTACAATGAGCAGTTCTTC. It codes for CASSDQGPTYNEQFF.

This clonotype was observed a handful of times. CDR3: CSARDRGDLEAFF. The CDR3 bases are TGCAGTGCTAGAGATAGAGGGGACCTTGAAGCTTTCTTT. This chain joins TRBV20-1 and TRBJ1-1; D is perhaps TRBD1 (5 bases). Germline assignment: CDR1 DFQATT and CDR2 SNEGSKA (reference sequence). This CDR3 comprises 13 residues. Trimming removed 0 bases from V and 7 bases from J, with 12 bases in between.

The J gene is TRBJ2-5, the V gene TRBV7-9; D call uncertain. From germline, CDR1 is SEHNR and CDR2 FQNEAQ (reference sequence). V lost 1 base and J lost 5, with 14 bases in between. This CDR3 is 15 amino acids long. The CDR3, as DNA: TGTGCCAGCAGCTTAGGGCCTCCGGAGACGGAGACCCAGTACTTC. This encodes CASSLGPPETETQYF.

The genes are TRBV6-6 and TRBJ2-5, with 15 bases that match TRBD2. J gave up 2 bases and V 4 bases, and 8 bases lay outside the gene matches. The CDR3 has 18 amino acids. Germline V gives CDR1 MNHNY, CDR2 SVGAGI (reference sequence). DNA of the CDR3: TGTGCCAGCAGTTCCCCCGGGACTAGCGGGGGGCCTCAAGAGACCCAGTACTTC. Translating gives CASSSPGTSGGPQETQYF.

CDR3 DNA sequence: TGCGCCAGCAGCCGAGGGAAACAGGGGGTCTCCTACAATGAGCAGTTCTTC. Its translation is CASSRGKQGVSYNEQFF. V gene TRBV4-1 combines with J gene TRBJ2-1, with 8 bases identical to TRBD1. With 4 bases clipped from V and 0 bases from J, the junction kept 8 bases outside the gene matches. The V gene's germline CDR1 is MGHRA and CDR2 YSYEKL. This CDR3 spans 17 amino acids.